This TCR beta chain was retrieved from a study of OX40 agonist ivuxolimab in advanced cancers. At the level of the study: Two patients with cutaneous melanoma and one with hepatocellular carcinoma, three in total, showed partial responses.

Germline V gene data show CDR1 as SGHTS and CDR2 as YDEGEE. The CDR3 has 13 amino acids. V lost 1 base to trimming and J lost 7 bases, with 9 bases between them. The method was immunoSEQ multiplex PCR; TCRdb's version includes in-frame clones alone and lacks a portion of them. The repertoire holds some 50,000 clones, with 80% to 90% as singletons. This receptor was taken from an adult with an advanced solid tumor such as melanoma, head and neck, liver or kidney cancer. This chain connects TRBV5-8 to TRBJ2-1; the D is unclear. Material: CD4+ or CD8+ T cells sorted from blood, obtained in a trial of the OX40 agonist ivuxolimab. The CDR3 DNA is TGTGCCAGCAGCTTGTCTGGCTGGAATGAGCAGTTCTTC. Translated, it gives CASSLSGWNEQFF.